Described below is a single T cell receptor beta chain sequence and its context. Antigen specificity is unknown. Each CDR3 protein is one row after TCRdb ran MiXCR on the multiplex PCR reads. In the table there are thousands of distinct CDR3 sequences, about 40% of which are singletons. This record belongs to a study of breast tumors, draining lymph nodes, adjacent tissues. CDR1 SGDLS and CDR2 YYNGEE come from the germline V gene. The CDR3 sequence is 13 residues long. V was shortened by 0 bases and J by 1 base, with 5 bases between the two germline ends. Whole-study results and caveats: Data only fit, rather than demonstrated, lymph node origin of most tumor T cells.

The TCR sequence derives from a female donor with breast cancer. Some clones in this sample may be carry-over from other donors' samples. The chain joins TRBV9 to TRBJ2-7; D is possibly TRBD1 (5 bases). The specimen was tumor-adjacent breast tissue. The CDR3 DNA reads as TGTGCCAGCAGCGTAGAGGGGTCCTACGAGCAGTACTTC. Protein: CASSVEGSYEQYF.